The T cell receptor beta chain described here comes from a study of vaccination effects on CD4 cells after COVID-19. Study-wide context: Convalescent patients (three in total) were sampled early and late after vaccination. Post-vaccine samples followed the second dose by a median of 72 days.

The data were produced by immunoSEQ multiplex PCR, yet TCRdb's version contains in-frame clones alone and is incomplete. Of about 18,000 clones detected, less than 85% appear once; the ten largest clones hold about 20%. Note on this clone: Its antigen is undetermined.

General observations from the study: Late in the post-vaccination period, infection-induced and vaccine-induced clones underwent marked clonal contraction.

The junction had 3 bases not matched to a gene; V was cut back by 4 bases and J by 4 bases. This CDR3 is built from 15 residues. Looked up from germline, CDR1 is MNHEY and CDR2 is SMNVEV (reference sequence). Prior to sequencing, the ViraFEST assay stimulated PBMC with viral peptide pools, which expanded the antigen-specific CD4+ T cells. Cells that had been cultured for roughly eleven days were the source of isolated CD4+ T cells. Documented for the person is a PCR-confirmed SARS-CoV-2 infection occurring between March and December 2020. Two-dose vaccination with either BNT162b2 or mRNA-1273 was given to the participants.

Sequences were derived from CD4+ T cells from PBMCs cultured with SARS-CoV-2 spike peptides, sampled after COVID-19 vaccination. This chain uses TRBV27 with TRBJ2-3; 12 positions match TRBD2. This sequence originates from a human donor who had a prior SARS-CoV-2 infection. CDR3 region: CASSSSGGAADTQYF. The CDR3 DNA sequence: TGTGCCAGCAGTTCTAGCGGGGGGGCGGCAGATACGCAGTATTTT.